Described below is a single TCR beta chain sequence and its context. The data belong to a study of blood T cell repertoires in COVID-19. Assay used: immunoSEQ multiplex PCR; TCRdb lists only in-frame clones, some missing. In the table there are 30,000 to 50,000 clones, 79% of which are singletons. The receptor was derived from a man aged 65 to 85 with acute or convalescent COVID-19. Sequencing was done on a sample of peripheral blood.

Here the CDR3 DNA reads TGTGCCAGCAGCGGGAAAGAGGGCGGCTATGGCTACACCTTC. The encoded protein is CASSGKEGGYGYTF. The V and J genes are TRBV6-5 and TRBJ1-2; D remains ambiguous. V lost 6 bases to trimming and J lost 4 bases, with 15 bases between them. The CDR3 is 14 residues long. CDR1 is MNHEY, CDR2 SVGAGI, per germline.